The entry below describes one TCR beta chain. A multiplex PCR was run with 60 Vbeta primers and 13 Jbeta primers. Repertoires were generated with immunoSEQ multiplex PCR, while TCRdb's copy carries only in-frame clones and drops some. This table has 150,000 to 200,000 clones, 12% appearing once. Trimming removed 5 bases from V and 2 bases from J, with 10 bases in between. This CDR3 comprises 14 residues. Germline V lookup: CDR1 MDHEN, CDR2 SYDVKM. These data belong to a study of cytomegalovirus exposure and HLA in healthy donors. This chain links TRBV28 with TRBJ2-1; D possibly corresponds to TRBD2 (6 bases). The sequenced sample consisted of PBMCs. The clonotype comes from a man between 45 and 60 years old in good health and CMV-seropositive. CDR3 coding DNA: TGTGCCAGCAGTCCGGGGGAAACCTACAATGAGCAGTTCTTC. Amino acid sequence: CASSPGETYNEQFF.